The 20 T cell receptor beta chains in this list originate from one sample, sequenced in a study of T cell changes during pregnancy in multiple sclerosis. Profiling relied on immunoSEQ multiplex PCR, and the TCRdb table lists in-frame clones only, not all of them. The repertoire consists of some 60,000 clones, with 75% to 95% occurring once and the leading ten covering around 2%. The source was peripheral blood, collected in the first trimester of pregnancy. The receptors derive from a female donor in good health, enrolled as a control in a pregnancy study.

The chain recombines TRBV2 with TRBJ2-7; the match to TRBD2 covers 7 bases. Germline V gene data show CDR1 as SNHLY and CDR2 as FYNNEI. This CDR3 contains 15 residues. Losses at the gene ends were 1 base for V and 0 bases for J; bases not matched to a gene: 3. CDR3 sequence reads: CASSEGLADSYEQYF. The DNA for the CDR3 is TGTGCCAGCAGTGAAGGGCTAGCGGACTCCTACGAGCAGTACTTC.

This clone appeared a few times. The chain recombines TRBV29-1 with TRBJ1-1; D gene uncertain. The CDR3 loop spans 9 amino acids. The V gene's germline CDR1 is SQVTM and CDR2 ANQGSEA. Trimming shortened V by 6 bases and J by 7 bases, and 6 bases separated the two germline ends. The CDR3: CSVGDEAFF. The CDR3 coding sequence is TGCAGCGTCGGAGATGAAGCTTTCTTT.

The sample holds one count of this clone. V and J are TRBV5-6 and TRBJ1-1; no clear D gene. The V gene lost 0 bases and the J gene lost 7 bases, with 10 bases spanning the gap. CDR3 length: 13 amino acids. Germline V CDR1 and CDR2: SGHDT, YYEEEE. Written as DNA, the CDR3 is TGTGCCAGCAGCTTGGTTGGGAGTCTTGAAGCTTTCTTT. Residues: CASSLVGSLEAFF.

CDR3 region: CASSQVPFAIGTGGFKAFF. The DNA of the CDR3 is TGCGCCAGCAGCCAAGTTCCCTTCGCCATAGGGACAGGGGGCTTTAAAGCTTTCTTT. J is TRBJ1-1 and V is TRBV4-1; 12 bases are a match to TRBD1. The V and J ends lost 1 base and 9 bases, in that order; junction bases with no gene match: 18. This CDR3 is built from 19 residues. Germline V lookup: CDR1 MGHRA, CDR2 YSYEKL.

The chain is built from TRBV5-6 and TRBJ2-7; a weak D match, TRBD2 (5 bases). Germline V CDR1 and CDR2: SGHDT, YYEEEE. V was pared by 0 bases and J by 7 bases, with 11 bases between. The CDR3 spans 13 residues. CDR3 bases: TGTGCCAGCAGCTTGGGCGGTCCGGGGGAGCAGTACTTC. Its protein product is CASSLGGPGEQYF. The full variable domain, in which reference TRBV5-6 and TRBJ2-7 provide the parts outside the CDR3, is DAGVTQSPTHLIKTRGQQVTLRCSPKSGHDTVSWYQQALGQGPQFIFQYYEEEERQRGNFPDRFSGHQFPNYSSELNVNALLLGDSALYLCASSLGGPGEQYFGPGTRLTVT.

J is TRBJ1-2 and V is TRBV2, with 7 bases matching TRBD1. The CDR3 contains 11 residues. The germline V gene encodes CDR1 SNHLY and CDR2 FYNNEI. With 8 bases clipped from V and 5 bases from J, the junction kept 2 bases outside the gene matches. The CDR3 loop reads CASGQEYGYTF. CDR3 nucleotide sequence: TGTGCCAGCGGACAGGAATATGGCTACACCTTC.

The chain couples TRBV27 to TRBJ2-5; perhaps TRBD1 as D (6 bases). Germline CDR1 and CDR2: MNHEY and SMNVEV (reference sequence). V was trimmed by 6 bases and J by 2 bases, leaving 19 bases between them. The CDR3 runs to 16 residues. This CDR3 reads CASRPVQGKFQETQYF. In nucleotides, the CDR3 is TGTGCCAGCAGACCAGTCCAGGGGAAATTTCAAGAGACCCAGTACTTC.

The chain uses TRBV10-1 and TRBJ2-7; TRBD1 matches 7 bases. The CDR3 extends over 13 amino acids. The V and J ends lost 11 bases and 3 bases, in that order; junction bases with no gene match: 10. Germline CDR1 reads WNHNN; CDR2 reads SYGVQD (reference sequence). CDR3 region: CAAQGDRHYEQYF. The CDR3 coding sequence is TGCGCCGCCCAGGGGGACAGACACTACGAGCAGTACTTC.

A single count supports this clone. CDR3 DNA sequence: TGTGCCACCAGCACCAATAGGGACAGGGACTCTGGAAACACCATATATTTT. Encoded protein: CATSTNRDRDSGNTIYF. The rearrangement joins TRBV15 to TRBJ1-3; 9 bases map to TRBD1. Germline CDR1 is LNHNV and CDR2 is YYDKDF (reference sequence). J gave up 0 bases and V 4 bases, and 7 bases lay outside the gene matches. CDR3 size: 17 residues.

The chain employs TRBV7-2 and TRBJ2-7; 14 nucleotides line up with TRBD2. The CDR3 is made up of 19 amino acids. Germline V gene lookup returns CDR1 SGHTA and CDR2 FQGNSA. Trimming took 4 bases from V and 5 from J; bases not matched to a gene: 16. The CDR3: CASSSPGLAGAIGVHEQYF. The CDR3 nucleotides are TGTGCCAGCAGCTCGCCGGGACTAGCGGGAGCGATTGGGGTCCACGAGCAGTACTTC. Complete variable domain (other parts from reference TRBV7-2 and TRBJ2-7): GAGVSQSPSNKVTEKGKDVELRCDPISGHTALYWYRQSLGQGLEFLIYFQGNSAPDKSGLPSDRFSAERTGGSVSTLTIQRTQQEDSAVYLCASSSPGLAGAIGVHEQYFGPGTRLTVT.

The chain joins TRBV10-2 to TRBJ2-3, with D possibly matching TRBD2 (6 bases). The V gene's germline CDR1 is WSHSY and CDR2 SAAADI. V was trimmed by 7 bases and J by 4 bases, leaving 12 bases between them. The CDR3 length is 13 residues. CDR3 nucleotide sequence: TGCGCCAGCACCCCGGAGGGGTCAGATACGCAGTATTTT. Its translation is CASTPEGSDTQYF.

This clone showed up just once. V gene TRBV28 combines with J gene TRBJ1-2; unclear D gene. The CDR3 sequence is 15 residues long. Germline V CDR1 and CDR2: MDHEN, SYDVKM. The ends were cut back, 4 bases at V and 7 bases at J, with 19 bases in the middle. As DNA, the CDR3 is TGTGCCAGCAGTTCCCCCAGGCTCCGATTAGGTGGCTACACCTTC. Protein sequence: CASSSPRLRLGGYTF.

This chain links TRBV4-2 with TRBJ2-7; no firm D call. V lost 1 base and J 3 bases, leaving 10 bases between the germline ends. Looked up from germline, CDR1 is LGHNA and CDR2 is YNFKEQ. The CDR3 is 14 amino acids. Written as DNA, the CDR3 is TGTGCCAGCAGCCAAGTTGGGCAGAACTACGAGCAGTACTTC. Protein sequence: CASSQVGQNYEQYF.

V and J are TRBV5-1 and TRBJ2-2; maybe TRBD1 (6 bases). Germline V gene data show CDR1 as SGHRS and CDR2 as YFSETQ. CDR3 length: 14 residues. The ends were cut back, 4 bases at V and 1 base at J, with 8 bases in the middle. Here the CDR3 reads CASSIQGNTGELFF. CDR3 DNA: TGCGCCAGCAGCATACAGGGGAACACCGGGGAGCTGTTTTTT.

This chain uses TRBV5-1 with TRBJ1-3; unclear D gene. Trimming pared 0 bases from V and 8 bases from J, leaving 12 bases between. The CDR3 sequence is 14 residues long. CDR1 and CDR2 (germline): SGHRS, YFSETQ. The CDR3 loop reads CASSLDKASDTIYF. The CDR3, as DNA: TGCGCCAGCAGCTTGGACAAGGCTAGTGACACCATATATTTT.

The chain uses TRBV10-2 and TRBJ2-3; D call uncertain. The germline V gene has CDR1 WSHSY and CDR2 SAAADI. Trimming left V 6 bases short and J 1 base short, with 8 bases between. The CDR3 is 13 amino acids. CDR3: CASRLSRTDTQYF. The CDR3 DNA sequence: TGCGCCAGCAGGCTAAGCCGCACAGATACGCAGTATTTT.

The rearrangement uses TRBV6-1 and TRBJ2-2; maybe TRBD1 (6 bases). Germline CDR1 MNHNS, CDR2 SASEGT. The CDR3 sequence is 15 residues long. Trimming removed 4 bases at V and 3 bases at J, with 12 bases between. The CDR3 sequence is CASSGRDTYTGELFF. The CDR3 nucleotides are TGTGCCAGCAGTGGCCGGGACACTTACACCGGGGAGCTGTTTTTT.

The J gene is TRBJ1-5, the V gene TRBV7-2; tentative D call: TRBD1 (5 bases). Trimming shortened V by 2 bases and J by 4 bases, and 6 bases separated the two germline ends. The CDR3 totals 13 residues. CDR1 is SGHTA and CDR2 is FQGNSA in the germline V gene. The CDR3 reads CASSLRGNQPQHF. CDR3 sequence (DNA): TGTGCCAGCAGCTTACGGGGGAATCAGCCCCAGCATTTT. The full variable domain, completed using reference TRBV7-2 and TRBJ1-5, is GAGVSQSPSNKVTEKGKDVELRCDPISGHTALYWYRQSLGQGLEFLIYFQGNSAPDKSGLPSDRFSAERTGGSVSTLTIQRTQQEDSAVYLCASSLRGNQPQHFGDGTRLSIL.

The gene calls are TRBV7-9 and TRBJ2-5, with TRBD1 matching 7 bases. V dropped 5 bases and J dropped 2; count of bases not matched to a gene: 11. Looked up from germline, CDR1 is SEHNR and CDR2 is FQNEAQ (reference sequence). The CDR3 loop spans 16 amino acids. The chain's CDR3 is CASSPRTGDAQETQYF. In DNA form, the CDR3 reads TGTGCCAGCAGCCCCAGGACAGGCGACGCTCAAGAGACCCAGTACTTC.

V is TRBV18 and J is TRBJ1-4; 9 bases map to TRBD1. This CDR3 region has 15 residues. Looked up from germline, CDR1 is KGHSH and CDR2 is LQKENI. Germline trimming cut 3 bases from V and 11 bases from J; bases unmatched to any gene: 10. The CDR3 DNA is TGTGCCAGCTCACCCCCATCTATCGGACAGGGGAAACTGTTTTTT. Translated, it gives CASSPPSIGQGKLFF.